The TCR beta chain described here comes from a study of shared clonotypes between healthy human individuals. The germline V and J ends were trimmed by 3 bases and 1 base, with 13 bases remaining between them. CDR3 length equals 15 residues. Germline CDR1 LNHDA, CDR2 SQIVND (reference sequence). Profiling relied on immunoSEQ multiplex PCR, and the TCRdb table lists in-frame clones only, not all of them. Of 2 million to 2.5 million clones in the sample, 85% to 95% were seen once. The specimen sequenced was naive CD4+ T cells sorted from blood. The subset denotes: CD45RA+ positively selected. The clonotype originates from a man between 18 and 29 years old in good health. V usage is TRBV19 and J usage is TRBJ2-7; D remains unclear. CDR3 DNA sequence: TGTGCCAGTAGTATGGGCCCAGGTGGGTCCTACGAGCAGTACTTC. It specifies CASSMGPGGSYEQYF.